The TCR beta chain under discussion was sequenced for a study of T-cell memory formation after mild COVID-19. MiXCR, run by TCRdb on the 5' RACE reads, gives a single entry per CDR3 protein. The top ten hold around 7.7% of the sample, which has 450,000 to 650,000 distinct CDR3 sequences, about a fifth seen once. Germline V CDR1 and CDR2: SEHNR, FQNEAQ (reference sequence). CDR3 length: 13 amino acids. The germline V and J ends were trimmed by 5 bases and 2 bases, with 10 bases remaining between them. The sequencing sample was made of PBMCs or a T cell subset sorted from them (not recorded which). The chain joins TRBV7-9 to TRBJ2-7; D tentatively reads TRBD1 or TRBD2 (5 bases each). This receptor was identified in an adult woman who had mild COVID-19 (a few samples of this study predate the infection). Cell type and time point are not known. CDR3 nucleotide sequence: TGTGCCAGCAGCGGGACGGCCCCCTACGAGCAGTACTTC. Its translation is CASSGTAPYEQYF.